The rows below give T cell receptor beta chains drawn from one sample of a study of shared clonotypes between healthy human individuals. Repertoires were generated with immunoSEQ multiplex PCR, while TCRdb's copy carries only in-frame clones and drops some. The sample consists of about 1 million clones, about 76% of them appearing once. Material: memory CD4+ T cells sorted from blood. The receptor set was obtained from a man between 18 and 35 years old in good health. Each CDR3 is given with its conserved first and last residue. Each record gives: CDR3 DNA, CDR3 protein, J gene, CDR3 length, clone size, V gene, D gene. A D gene is named only where the DNA matches it firmly. The size of a clone is reported for some rows only, either as once, few or many, or as a class for expanded clones.

DNA: TGTGCCAGCAGTTCGTCGGGCCTACTCGTGGAGACCCAGTACTTC
CDR3: CASSSSGLLVETQYF
J: TRBJ2-5
length: 15
size: NA
V: TRBV6-5
D: NA

DNA: TGTGCCAGCACCCCCCGGGACAGGGGCACCTACGAGCAGTACTTC
CDR3: CASTPRDRGTYEQYF
J: TRBJ2-7
length: 15
size: NA
V: TRBV6-6
D: TRBD1

DNA: TGTGCCAGCTCACCAGTTATTACAGGGGGGAACACTGAAGCTTTCTTT
CDR3: CASSPVITGGNTEAFF
J: TRBJ1-1
length: 16
size: NA
V: TRBV18
D: TRBD1

DNA: TGCGCCAGCAGTCCCGGGGGTAGCAATCAGCCCCAGCATTTT
CDR3: CASSPGGSNQPQHF
J: TRBJ1-5
length: 14
size: few
V: TRBV5-1
D: NA

DNA: TGTGCCAGCAGCTTGGGGGGACTAGCGGGAGCAGATACGCAGTATTTT
CDR3: CASSLGGLAGADTQYF
J: TRBJ2-3
length: 16
size: NA
V: TRBV5-4
D: TRBD2

DNA: TGCGCCAGCAGCTTGGCCGGGCTAGCGGGAGCGCAAGGTACGCAGTATTTT
CDR3: CASSLAGLAGAQGTQYF
J: TRBJ2-3
length: 17
size: NA
V: TRBV5-1
D: TRBD2

DNA: TGTGCCAGTAGTCTACAAGCGGGGAGGCAAGAGACCCAGTACTTC
CDR3: CASSLQAGRQETQYF
J: TRBJ2-5
length: 15
size: NA
V: TRBV19
D: TRBD2

DNA: TGTGCCAGCTCGGAGGGAGAGACCCAGTACTTC
CDR3: CASSEGETQYF
J: TRBJ2-5
length: 11
size: once
V: TRBV6-6
D: NA

DNA: TGTGCCAGCAGCCCGGGGAACCCCTACGAGCAGTACTTC
CDR3: CASSPGNPYEQYF
J: TRBJ2-7
length: 13
size: NA
V: TRBV21-1
D: NA

DNA: TGTGCCAGCAGCTTAGTAGACAGGGTCGGTGGCTACACCTTC
CDR3: CASSLVDRVGGYTF
J: TRBJ1-2
length: 14
size: NA
V: TRBV11-2
D: TRBD1

DNA: TGTGCCAGCAGTTTGACAAACTACGAGCAGTACTTC
CDR3: CASSLTNYEQYF
J: TRBJ2-7
length: 12
size: once
V: TRBV2
D: NA

DNA: TGTGCCAGCCGGACAGGGGCCCGAGTTGGGTACGAGCAGTACTTC
CDR3: CASRTGARVGYEQYF
J: TRBJ2-7
length: 15
size: NA
V: TRBV6-1
D: TRBD1

DNA: TGTGCTAGTGGTTTGACCCGCGGACAGGGGAACACTGAAGCTTTCTTT
CDR3: CASGLTRGQGNTEAFF
J: TRBJ1-1
length: 16
size: NA
V: TRBV12-5
D: TRBD1

DNA: TGTGCCAGCAGCCAAGCGAGCGGTTCAGCCAAAAACATTCAGTACTTC
CDR3: CASSQASGSAKNIQYF
J: TRBJ2-4
length: 16
size: NA
V: TRBV4-2
D: NA

DNA: TGTGCCAGCAGTGAAGCCGGGGCCGGAGAGACCCAGTACTTC
CDR3: CASSEAGAGETQYF
J: TRBJ2-5
length: 14
size: NA
V: TRBV6-1
D: NA

DNA: TGTGCCAGCCGGACTAGCGGGATCCACGAGCAGTACTTC
CDR3: CASRTSGIHEQYF
J: TRBJ2-7
length: 13
size: NA
V: TRBV2
D: TRBD2

DNA: TGTGCCAGCAGTGACAGGGACACCGGGGAGCTGTTTTTT
CDR3: CASSDRDTGELFF
J: TRBJ2-2
length: 13
size: many
V: TRBV6-4
D: NA

DNA: TGTGCCAGCAGTGAAACCACAGGACGATATGGCTACACCTTC
CDR3: CASSETTGRYGYTF
J: TRBJ1-2
length: 14
size: NA
V: TRBV6-1
D: NA

DNA: TGTGCCAGCTCACCGGGGTTTCGCTCCTATAATTCACCCCTCCACTTT
CDR3: CASSPGFRSYNSPLHF
J: TRBJ1-6
length: 16
size: once
V: TRBV18
D: NA

DNA: TGTGCCAGCAGCTTGGTTCTTACTTACGAGCAGTACTTC
CDR3: CASSLVLTYEQYF
J: TRBJ2-7
length: 13
size: NA
V: TRBV5-4
D: NA

DNA: TGTGCCATCAGTGCTTCGACAGGCCTAGCTAACTATGGCTACACCTTC
CDR3: CAISASTGLANYGYTF
J: TRBJ1-2
length: 16
size: NA
V: TRBV10-3
D: NA

DNA: TGTGCCAGCAGACAGACTAGCGTTTACGAGCAGTACTTC
CDR3: CASRQTSVYEQYF
J: TRBJ2-7
length: 13
size: few
V: TRBV28
D: TRBD2

DNA: TGTGCCATCAGTGATGGGATCCAAGAGACCCAGTACTTC
CDR3: CAISDGIQETQYF
J: TRBJ2-5
length: 13
size: NA
V: TRBV10-3
D: NA

DNA: TGTGCCAGCATGGGGACAGGGATAAATCAGCCCCAGCATTTT
CDR3: CASMGTGINQPQHF
J: TRBJ1-5
length: 14
size: NA
V: TRBV2
D: TRBD1

DNA: TGTGCCAGCAGCCCACGACGGGGGTTGAACGCTGAAGCTTTCTTT
CDR3: CASSPRRGLNAEAFF
J: TRBJ1-1
length: 15
size: NA
V: TRBV14
D: NA

DNA: TGCGCCAGCAGCCTCAAAGTTGGTCTTGCTGGCAATGAGCAGTTCTTC
CDR3: CASSLKVGLAGNEQFF
J: TRBJ2-1
length: 16
size: NA
V: TRBV5-1
D: NA

DNA: TGTGCCAGCAGCTTAAGACTAGCGGGAGACGGTGAGCAGTTCTTC
CDR3: CASSLRLAGDGEQFF
J: TRBJ2-1
length: 15
size: NA
V: TRBV7-6
D: TRBD2

DNA: TGTGCCAGCAGCTCGTTAGCCACCGGAGAGCAGTACTTC
CDR3: CASSSLATGEQYF
J: TRBJ2-7
length: 13
size: NA
V: TRBV7-6
D: NA

DNA: TGCAGCGTTGATGGGCAGGGATACCAAGAGACCCAGTACTTC
CDR3: CSVDGQGYQETQYF
J: TRBJ2-5
length: 14
size: NA
V: TRBV29-1
D: NA

DNA: TGTGCCAGCAGGCTGGGAGTCGAGCAGTACTTC
CDR3: CASRLGVEQYF
J: TRBJ2-7
length: 11
size: NA
V: TRBV6-5
D: NA

DNA: TGTGCCAGCAGCTTAGGAGGGGGACTAGCGGGACGCGAGCAGTACTTC
CDR3: CASSLGGGLAGREQYF
J: TRBJ2-7
length: 16
size: NA
V: TRBV7-2
D: TRBD2

DNA: TGCGCCAGCAGCTTGGTGGGGGGAGGTGTACAAGAGACCCAGTACTTC
CDR3: CASSLVGGGVQETQYF
J: TRBJ2-5
length: 16
size: NA
V: TRBV5-1
D: NA

DNA: TGCAGCGGAGACACAGGGAACTATGGCTACACCTTC
CDR3: CSGDTGNYGYTF
J: TRBJ1-2
length: 12
size: NA
V: TRBV29-1
D: NA

DNA: TGTGCCAGCAGCTTAGCGGATGAGCAGTTCTTC
CDR3: CASSLADEQFF
J: TRBJ2-1
length: 11
size: NA
V: TRBV7-2
D: NA

DNA: TGTGCCAGCAGTTTGGGTCAATACGAGCAGTACTTC
CDR3: CASSLGQYEQYF
J: TRBJ2-7
length: 12
size: NA
V: TRBV28
D: NA